Sequencing of this TCR beta chain was carried out in a study of human T cells and chemical hapten exposure. Study overall: The sensitizer, 2% DPC, was used on about 2 cm by about 2 cm of upper inner arm skin. Per-sample TCR yield variability stemmed mainly from small pooled library volume differences.

The CDR3 runs to 16 residues. J gave up 3 bases and V 5 bases, and 12 bases lay outside the gene matches. Sample time point: patch test 1, 2 weeks after DPC sensitization. Treatment here: therapeutic diphenylcyclopropenone sensitization with weekly scalp DPC. Study results and limitations: Donors had alopecia, so their immune response may differ from healthy people's.

During construction of the library, unique molecular identifiers were attached to individual cDNA molecules for quantitative, reproducible TCR counting. TCRdb re-called the RACE reads through MiXCR, storing one row per CDR3 protein. Here the sample spans a few hundred thousand distinct CDR3 sequences, about 4.4% being singletons. This clonotype has more than one count but fewer than ten. Antigen specificity is unknown. The chain joins TRBV12-3 or TRBV12-4 to TRBJ1-1; 7 nucleotides agree with TRBD1. The clonotype comes from a woman in her forties or fifties with alopecia areata. Some clones in this sample may be carry-over from other donors' samples. This specimen consisted of whole blood, obtained in connection with sensitization to the hapten diphenylcyclopropenone (DPC). The CDR3: CASSELPGQPDTEAFF. For the CDR3, the DNA is TGTGCCAGCAGTGAACTTCCGGGACAGCCCGACACTGAAGCTTTCTTT.